The 32 T cell receptor beta chains presented below share a single source sample, sequenced in a study of blood T cell repertoires in COVID-19. Here immunoSEQ multiplex PCR was the method, and the copy in TCRdb shows in-frame clones only, minus some. The data contain some 48,000 clones, roughly 87% of them singletons. The material sequenced was peripheral blood. Receptor source: a man aged 45-60 years with active COVID-19.

Remarks on this clone: Its ends do not fully match the called genes, so a read error is possible. V is TRBV4-2 and J is TRBJ2-3, with TRBD2 matching 8 bases. The length of the CDR3 is 15 residues. The germline CDR1 and CDR2 sequences are LGHNA and YNFKEQ. CDR3: CASTQAGDGPDTQYF. DNA of the CDR3: TGTGCCAGCACCCAAGCGGGAGATGGTCCAGATACGCAGTATTTT.

The chain joins TRBV5-6 to TRBJ2-7; 7 bases fit TRBD1. The trim removed 3 bases at V and 9 bases at J, leaving 6 bases unmatched. There are 12 residues in the CDR3. Looked up from germline, CDR1 is SGHDT and CDR2 is YYEEEE. The CDR3 reads CASSSDRVGQYF. CDR3 nucleotide sequence: TGTGCCAGCAGCTCTGACAGGGTAGGGCAGTACTTC.

V and J are TRBV6-6 and TRBJ1-2, with D unresolved. V shed 2 bases and J shed 3 bases, with 13 bases lying between them. Looked up from germline, CDR1 is MNHNY and CDR2 is SVGAGI (reference sequence). The CDR3 is made up of 15 amino acids. The CDR3 DNA sequence: TGTGCCAGCAGTTACCCGAGAGGGTCGGACTATGGCTACACCTTC. Amino acids: CASSYPRGSDYGYTF.

This chain connects TRBV6-5 to TRBJ1-2, with D perhaps matching TRBD1 (6 bases). V was cut by 5 bases and J by 3 bases, with 10 bases left in between. The CDR3 is 13 amino acids. CDR1 is MNHEY and CDR2 is SVGAGI in the germline V gene. CDR3 amino acids: CASSLDSYYGYTF. The CDR3 DNA is TGTGCCAGCAGTCTGGACAGCTACTATGGCTACACCTTC.

The chain links TRBV11-2 to TRBJ1-4; 9 nucleotides line up with TRBD1. Germline V lookup: CDR1 SGHAT, CDR2 FQNNGV. The CDR3 length is 13 residues. V gave up 8 bases and J gave up 8 bases; unmatched junction bases: 6. The CDR3 sequence is CASGGTGTEKLFF. CDR3 nucleotide sequence: TGTGCCAGCGGAGGGACAGGGACGGAAAAACTGTTTTTT.

In this sample, this clone turned up once. V gene TRBV6-1 combines with J gene TRBJ2-1; 8 bases match TRBD2. Germline V lookup: CDR1 MNHNS, CDR2 SASEGT. The V gene end was trimmed by 3 bases and the J gene end by 10 bases; junction bases not matched to a gene: 8. The CDR3 totals 14 residues. The CDR3 loop is CASSDRGGLGEQFF. The CDR3 DNA sequence: TGTGCCAGCAGTGACCGGGGGGGATTGGGCGAGCAGTTCTTC.

The chain employs TRBV11-2 and TRBJ2-1; no clear D gene. Trimming removed 1 base from V and 6 bases from J, with 10 bases in between. Germline values: CDR1 SGHAT, CDR2 FQNNGV. The CDR3 has 14 residues. CDR3 sequence: CASSLVAGSNEQFF. In DNA, the CDR3 is TGTGCCAGCAGCTTAGTGGCAGGATCCAATGAGCAGTTCTTC.

The genes are TRBV4-1 and TRBJ1-2, with TRBD1 identical over 7 bases. The CDR3 sequence is 13 residues long. Per germline, CDR1 MGHRA and CDR2 YSYEKL. J was trimmed by 2 bases and V by 3 bases; bases with no gene match: 0. DNA of the CDR3: TGCGCCAGCAGCCAGACAGGGAACTATGGCTACACCTTC. This codes for CASSQTGNYGYTF.

The V and J genes are TRBV18 and TRBJ2-5, with 7 bases lining up with TRBD1. The trim removed 2 bases at V and 5 bases at J, leaving 2 bases unmatched. This CDR3 is built from 13 residues. Per the germline V gene, CDR1 is KGHSH and CDR2 is LQKENI. DNA of the CDR3: TGTGCCAGCTCACCAGGACAGGATGAGACCCAGTACTTC. Translation gives CASSPGQDETQYF.

The rearrangement joins TRBV7-8 to TRBJ2-7; 8 bases are shared with TRBD1. V dropped 2 bases and J dropped 2; count of bases not matched to a gene: 8. This CDR3 has 16 residues. Per the germline V gene, CDR1 is SGHVS and CDR2 is FQNEAQ. For the CDR3, the DNA is TGTGCCAGCAGCTTATCAGGACAGGGTGGGACCTACGAGCAGTACTTC. Translation gives CASSLSGQGGTYEQYF.

The J gene is TRBJ1-5, the V gene TRBV19, with D hard to call. The CDR3 totals 16 residues. Germline lookup yields CDR1 LNHDA and CDR2 SQIVND (reference sequence). Trimming left V 1 base short and J 5 bases short, with 15 bases between. The DNA for the CDR3 is TGTGCCAGTAGTATAGTTAACAGCTACCACGATCAGCCCCAGCATTTT. As protein: CASSIVNSYHDQPQHF.

The rearrangement links TRBV7-8 to TRBJ1-1; 7 nucleotides match TRBD1. V lost 5 bases to trimming and J lost 3 bases; unmatched junction nucleotides: 12. The CDR3 has 16 amino acids. Looked up from germline, CDR1 is SGHVS and CDR2 is FQNEAQ. CDR3 in DNA: TGTGCCAGCAGCCCAAAAAGGACAGGACTTGACACTGAAGCTTTCTTT. It encodes CASSPKRTGLDTEAFF.

This chain joins TRBV2 and TRBJ2-5; 10 bases map to TRBD2. This CDR3 spans 15 amino acids. Trimming took 8 bases from V and 5 from J; bases not matched to a gene: 11. Germline-derived CDR1 and CDR2 are SNHLY and FYNNEI. In nucleotides, the CDR3 is TGTGCCAGCCAAGGCGAGCGGGGGGGCTATGAGACCCAGTACTTC. Its translation is CASQGERGGYETQYF.

This clone was recorded a few times. The chain has TRBV6-5 and TRBJ1-4; TRBD1 agrees at 10 bases. This CDR3 region has 15 residues. Looked up from germline, CDR1 is MNHEY and CDR2 is SVGAGI. The junction had 11 bases not matched to a gene; V was cut back by 6 bases and J by 10 bases. The CDR3 nucleotides are TGTGCCAGCAGGGCTAGTGGACAGGGGGGGAGAAAACTGTTTTTT. Protein sequence: CASRASGQGGRKLFF.

About this clone itself: One end of the junction varies from germline; a read error may be responsible. This chain joins TRBV11-3 and TRBJ2-5; D is uncertain. CDR3 length equals 13 residues. Germline V gene lookup returns CDR1 SGHNT and CDR2 YENEEA. The DNA of the CDR3 is TGTGCCAGCAGTTTAGGCTACGCGCAGACCCAGTACTTC. This gives the protein CASSLGYAQTQYF.

This clone was seen a handful of times. This sequence joins TRBV6-5 and TRBJ1-2, with 7 bases aligning to TRBD1. The CDR3 totals 14 residues. The V gene end was trimmed by 0 bases and the J gene end by 8 bases; junction bases not matched to a gene: 6. Germline lookup yields CDR1 MNHEY and CDR2 SVGAGI. CDR3 region: CASSYSDRSRGYTF. CDR3 DNA sequence: TGTGCCAGCAGTTACTCGGACAGGTCCCGGGGCTACACCTTC.

The rearrangement links TRBV5-1 to TRBJ1-1; 8 positions agree with TRBD1. The CDR3 spans 14 residues. The trim removed 4 bases at V and 5 bases at J, leaving 7 bases unmatched. Germline V gene data show CDR1 as SGHRS and CDR2 as YFSETQ. The CDR3 loop is CASSRDRLLTEAFF. CDR3 bases: TGCGCCAGCAGCCGGGACAGGCTGTTGACTGAAGCTTTCTTT. Filled out from reference TRBV5-1 and TRBJ1-1, the complete variable domain reads KAGVTQTPRYLIKTRGQQVTLSCSPISGHRSVSWYQQTPGQGLQFLFEYFSETQRNKGNFPGRFSGRQFSNSRSEMNVSTLELGDSALYLCASSRDRLLTEAFFGQGTRLTVV.

CDR3 DNA: TGTGCCAGCAGGAGACGGGAGGGCCGGGAGCAGTTCTTC. Residues: CASRRREGREQFF. The rearrangement joins TRBV7-9 to TRBJ2-1, with TRBD2 identical over 8 bases. The CDR3 length is 13 residues. Germline trimming cut 6 bases from V and 10 bases from J; bases unmatched to any gene: 8. The germline V gene has CDR1 SEHNR and CDR2 FQNEAQ (reference sequence).

The chain is built from TRBV24-1 and TRBJ2-2; maybe TRBD2 (5 bases). There are 15 residues in the CDR3. The germline V and J ends were trimmed by 2 bases and 6 bases, with 12 bases remaining between them. The germline V gene encodes CDR1 KGHDR and CDR2 SFDVKD. For the CDR3, the DNA is TGTGCCACCAGTGATTCGGGAAGGCGTTCCGGGGAGCTGTTTTTT. Amino acids: CATSDSGRRSGELFF.

The chain recombines TRBV30 with TRBJ2-1, with 7 bases identical to TRBD2. V dropped 0 bases and J dropped 6; count of bases not matched to a gene: 2. The CDR3 extends over 13 amino acids. In germline, CDR1 is GTSNPN, CDR2 SVGIG (reference sequence). CDR3 sequence: CAWSVGGSNEQFF. CDR3 bases: TGTGCCTGGAGTGTGGGCGGGAGCAATGAGCAGTTCTTC.

Written as DNA, the CDR3 is TGCAGCACCAGGGGCTCGAACACTGAAGCTTTCTTT. This codes for CSTRGSNTEAFF. The chain uses TRBV29-1 and TRBJ1-1; weak D call: TRBD1 (6 bases). CDR3 size: 12 residues. CDR1 is SQVTM and CDR2 is ANQGSEA in the germline V gene. The V and J ends lost 8 bases and 1 base respectively, with 11 bases between them.

CDR3 residues: CASSLDRTSAGNEQFF. In DNA form, the CDR3 reads TGTGCCAGCAGCTTAGACCGGACATCTGCGGGGAATGAGCAGTTCTTC. The chain carries TRBV7-9 and TRBJ2-1; TRBD2 might be the D (6 bases). The CDR3 consists of 16 residues. Per the germline V gene, CDR1 is SEHNR and CDR2 is FQNEAQ (reference sequence). Trimming pared 1 base from V and 7 bases from J, leaving 17 bases between. Variable domain in full (rest from reference TRBV7-9 and TRBJ2-1): DTGVSQNPRHKITKRGQNVTFRCDPISEHNRLYWYRQTLGQGPEFLTYFQNEAQLEKSRLLSDRFSAERPKGSFSTLEIQRTEQGDSAMYLCASSLDRTSAGNEQFFGPGTRLTVL.

The V gene is TRBV21-1, the J gene TRBJ1-3; the table's D gene call, TRBD1, was not cross checked with the DNA. TRBV21-1 is noted as a pseudogene. The CDR3 contains 18 residues. In DNA form, the CDR3 reads TGTGCCAGCAGCAAAGCGCAGGTTTTCCCCGACTCTGGAAACACCATATATTTT. This gives the protein CASSKAQVFPDSGNTIYF.

This clone showed up just once. This sequence joins TRBV11-2 and TRBJ2-1; 9 bases are a match to TRBD2. The germline CDR1 and CDR2 sequences are SGHAT and FQNNGV. The CDR3 is made up of 15 amino acids. The V and J ends lost 2 bases and 4 bases, in that order; junction bases with no gene match: 3. The CDR3 sequence: CASSLILAGYNEQFF. Here the CDR3 DNA reads TGTGCCAGCAGCTTAATTCTAGCGGGGTACAATGAGCAGTTCTTC.

This chain's CDR3 is CASSPMDRGLTEAFF. In DNA, the CDR3 is TGTGCCAGCAGTCCGATGGACAGGGGGCTTACTGAAGCTTTCTTT. The genes are TRBV27 and TRBJ1-1, with 11 bases aligning to TRBD1. The CDR3 contains 15 residues. The germline V gene encodes CDR1 MNHEY and CDR2 SMNVEV (reference sequence). Losses at the gene ends were 5 bases for V and 5 bases for J; bases not matched to a gene: 7.

The DNA for the CDR3 is TGTGCCAGCAGCAAACAAGGTCACAGGGGTACCGACAATGAGCAGTTCTTC. It translates to CASSKQGHRGTDNEQFF. The rearrangement uses TRBV21-1 and TRBJ2-1; the table's D call TRBD1 went unverified against the DNA. TRBV21-1 is an annotated pseudogene. CDR3 length: 17 residues.

V gene TRBV10-3 combines with J gene TRBJ1-1; 8 nucleotides line up with TRBD1. J lost 1 base, V lost 0 bases, and 7 bases had no gene match. This CDR3 has 17 residues. The germline V gene encodes CDR1 ENHRY and CDR2 SYGVKD. The CDR3 reads CAISESWTGRGNTEAFF. CDR3 sequence (DNA): TGTGCCATCAGTGAGTCGTGGACAGGGCGTGGGAACACTGAAGCTTTCTTT.

The chain combines TRBV18 with TRBJ1-5; no definite D call. CDR1 and CDR2 from the germline V gene are KGHSH and LQKENI. The V and J ends lost 4 bases and 2 bases respectively, with 6 bases between them. The CDR3 runs to 13 residues. As DNA, the CDR3 is TGTGCCAGCTCACAGGCGGGCAATCAGCCCCAGCATTTT. Translated, it gives CASSQAGNQPQHF.

This clone was detected once. CDR3 residues: CASSPFSTSPSYNEQFF. The CDR3 nucleotides are TGCGCCAGCAGCCCTTTTTCGACTAGTCCATCCTACAATGAGCAGTTCTTC. V is TRBV4-1 and J is TRBJ2-1; a possible D gene is TRBD2 (6 bases). Trimming took 4 bases from V and 1 from J, leaving 17 bases between them. From germline, CDR1 is MGHRA and CDR2 YSYEKL. The CDR3 has 17 amino acids.

The J gene is TRBJ1-3, the V gene TRBV19; a weak D match, TRBD1 (6 bases). The CDR3 covers 15 residues. CDR1 and CDR2 from the germline V gene are LNHDA and SQIVND (reference sequence). The V and J ends lost 6 bases and 2 bases respectively, with 14 bases between them. CDR3 residues: CASSPYRAPGNTIYF. In nucleotides, the CDR3 is TGTGCCAGTAGCCCGTACAGGGCTCCTGGAAACACCATATATTTT.

The chain recombines TRBV19 with TRBJ2-1; D uncertain. The CDR3 has 14 residues. Trimming pared 4 bases from V and 4 bases from J, leaving 11 bases between. CDR1 is LNHDA, CDR2 SQIVND, per germline (reference sequence). The CDR3 loop reads CASSTIGRYNEQFF. DNA of the CDR3: TGTGCCAGTAGTACCATTGGTCGGTACAATGAGCAGTTCTTC.

V gene TRBV27 combines with J gene TRBJ2-3; the match to TRBD2 covers 7 bases. Germline lookup yields CDR1 MNHEY and CDR2 SMNVEV (reference sequence). J was trimmed by 1 base and V by 5 bases; bases with no gene match: 9. The length of the CDR3 is 16 residues. CDR3 nucleotide sequence: TGTGCCAGCAGTCTCCATTTAGCGGGTCGCACAGATACGCAGTATTTT. The encoded protein is CASSLHLAGRTDTQYF.